A single sample is the source of the 24 T cell receptor beta chains below, sequenced in a study of shared clonotypes between healthy human individuals. Sequencing used immunoSEQ multiplex PCR; TCRdb keeps in-frame clones, though not all of them. The sample includes some 240,000 clones, about 65% of them seen just once. Sequences were obtained from memory CD4+ T cells sorted from blood. Subset here: CD45RA-negative fraction. These receptors originate from a man aged 25 to 40 in good health.

The V gene is TRBV28, the J gene TRBJ2-3; D gene unclear. Germline CDR1 reads MDHEN; CDR2 reads SYDVKM. The length of the CDR3 is 12 residues. Trimming shortened V by 8 bases and J by 4 bases, and 10 bases separated the two germline ends. CDR3 DNA: TGTGCCAGCTCTGATTTCCCAGATACGCAGTATTTT. Encoded protein: CASSDFPDTQYF.

This sequence joins TRBV7-2 and TRBJ2-3; no clear D gene. Per germline, CDR1 SGHTA and CDR2 FQGNSA. The ends were cut back, 4 bases at V and 6 bases at J, with 8 bases in the middle. This CDR3 is 12 amino acids long. CDR3 sequence (DNA): TGTGCCAGCAGCTCTCCTGGGGATACGCAGTATTTT. It encodes CASSSPGDTQYF.

V is TRBV9 and J is TRBJ2-5; 7 bases align to TRBD2. Germline CDR1 is SGDLS and CDR2 is YYNGEE. V was pared by 0 bases and J by 4 bases, with 0 bases of the junction left unmatched. The length of the CDR3 is 13 residues. CDR3 sequence: CASSVAGGETQYF. The CDR3 DNA is TGTGCCAGCAGCGTAGCGGGAGGAGAGACCCAGTACTTC.

CDR3 in DNA: TGTGCCAGCAGCTTATCGGCAGCCTTCTATGGCTACACCTTC. It yields the protein CASSLSAAFYGYTF. J is TRBJ1-2 and V is TRBV7-9; D ambiguous. The CDR3 is 14 residues long. Germline V gene lookup returns CDR1 SEHNR and CDR2 FQNEAQ (reference sequence). V was clipped by 2 bases and J by 4 bases, with 11 bases between them.

This clone came up many times. This chain joins TRBV19 and TRBJ1-5, with D possibly TRBD1 on 6 matching bases. Trimming cost V 10 bases and J 2 bases, with 15 bases left between them. Germline loops: CDR1 LNHDA, CDR2 SQIVND (reference sequence). The CDR3 is 14 amino acids. The CDR3 sequence: CATAGGAGNQPQHF. CDR3 nucleotide sequence: TGTGCCACAGCCGGGGGCGCGGGCAATCAGCCCCAGCATTTT.

The chain recombines TRBV9 with TRBJ2-1; either TRBD1 or TRBD2 may fit D (5 bases each). This CDR3 contains 14 residues. The germline gives CDR1 SGDLS, CDR2 YYNGEE. The V end lost 4 bases, the J end lost 4 bases, and 12 bases lay between the germline ends. The DNA of the CDR3 is TGTGCCAGCAGCCTTTCCGGGGCGTACAATGAGCAGTTCTTC. Translation gives CASSLSGAYNEQFF.

The chain links TRBV4-3 to TRBJ2-6; D not resolved. The CDR3 loop spans 14 amino acids. Germline assignment: CDR1 LGHNA and CDR2 YSLEER. V was pared by 2 bases and J by 4 bases, with 6 bases between. The CDR3 DNA is TGCGCCAGCAGCCAATCAGGAGGGGCCAACGTCCTGACTTTC. Translation: CASSQSGGANVLTF.

The genes are TRBV11-3 and TRBJ2-2; the D gene is possibly TRBD1 (6 bases). CDR3 size: 17 residues. The germline V gene has CDR1 SGHNT and CDR2 YENEEA. Trimming took off 5 bases at V and 1 base at J, with 17 bases between the two ends. The CDR3 sequence is CASSDPLATGNTGELFF. The DNA of the CDR3 is TGTGCCAGCAGCGACCCCCTTGCGACAGGGAACACCGGGGAGCTGTTTTTT. The full variable domain, with the rest looked up from reference TRBV11-3 and TRBJ2-2, is EAGVVQSPRYKIIEKKQPVAFWCNPISGHNTLYWYLQNLGQGPELLIRYENEEAVDDSQLPKDRFSAERLKGVDSTLKIQPAELGDSAVYLCASSDPLATGNTGELFFGEGSRLTVL.

This clone was seen a single time. The V gene is TRBV7-9, the J gene TRBJ1-5, with TRBD1 as a possible D gene (5 bases). The CDR3 loop spans 14 amino acids. Trimming cost V 1 base and J 2 bases, with 6 bases left between them. The germline gives CDR1 SEHNR, CDR2 FQNEAQ (reference sequence). The CDR3, as DNA: TGTGCCAGCAGCTTAGAAGGGGGCAATCAGCCCCAGCATTTT. Protein product: CASSLEGGNQPQHF.

V is TRBV2 and J is TRBJ2-3; D possibly matches TRBD1 or TRBD2 (7 bases each). Between the trimmed V and J ends, which lost 4 bases and 3 bases, there was a span of 14 bases. Per the germline V gene, CDR1 is SNHLY and CDR2 is FYNNEI. The CDR3 is made up of 15 amino acids. The CDR3 sequence: CASSVIRGGTDTQYF. In DNA form, the CDR3 reads TGTGCCAGCAGTGTCATCAGGGGGGGGACAGATACGCAGTATTTT.

The chain uses TRBV27 and TRBJ2-2, with D possibly matching TRBD1 (5 bases). From germline, CDR1 is MNHEY and CDR2 SMNVEV (reference sequence). Trimming stripped 2 bases from V and 7 bases from J, with 11 bases between. The CDR3 is made up of 14 amino acids. CDR3 nucleotides: TGTGCCAGCAGTTTAGTTCCAGGGTTCGGGGAGCTGTTTTTT. This gives the protein CASSLVPGFGELFF.

The chain uses TRBV5-1 and TRBJ2-3, with D maybe TRBD2 (6 bases). Per germline, CDR1 SGHRS and CDR2 YFSETQ. The V end lost 0 bases, the J end lost 3 bases, and 11 bases lay between the germline ends. The CDR3 is 15 residues long. The CDR3, as DNA: TGCGCCAGCAGCTTGGACGGGAGAGGGACAGATACGCAGTATTTT. This translates into CASSLDGRGTDTQYF. Full variable domain (outside the CDR3, taken from reference TRBV5-1 and TRBJ2-3): KAGVTQTPRYLIKTRGQQVTLSCSPISGHRSVSWYQQTPGQGLQFLFEYFSETQRNKGNFPGRFSGRQFSNSRSEMNVSTLELGDSALYLCASSLDGRGTDTQYFGPGTRLTVL.

The genes are TRBV5-1 and TRBJ1-4, with D maybe TRBD1 (6 bases). V lost 0 bases and J 8 bases, leaving 11 bases between the germline ends. The CDR3 contains 14 residues. In germline, CDR1 is SGHRS, CDR2 YFSETQ. CDR3 loop: CASSLVPGDEKLFF. The CDR3 coding sequence is TGCGCCAGCAGCTTGGTACCAGGGGACGAAAAACTGTTTTTT.

In the case of this clone: This could be a read error, since a much larger clone is one nucleotide away. This chain uses TRBV2 with TRBJ2-2, with 7 bases fitting TRBD1. The CDR3 is made up of 14 amino acids. The V gene's germline CDR1 is SNHLY and CDR2 FYNNEI. The CDR3 spells CAGRRTDRPGELFF. The CDR3 coding sequence is TGTGCCGGCAGGAGAACGGACAGGCCCGGGGAGCTGTTTTTT.

The chain is built from TRBV29-1 and TRBJ2-2, with 8 bases that match TRBD1. The CDR3 totals 13 residues. The germline V gene encodes CDR1 SQVTM and CDR2 ANQGSEA. Unmatched junction bases numbered 6, after V lost 4 bases and J lost 8 bases. The CDR3 DNA reads as TGCAGCGTTGTGGACAGGGAGACGGGGGAGCTGTTTTTT. Its protein product is CSVVDRETGELFF.

J is TRBJ2-7 and V is TRBV7-6, with D perhaps matching TRBD2 (5 bases). CDR1 SGHVS and CDR2 FNYEAQ come from the germline V gene. Between the trimmed V and J ends, which lost 7 bases and 1 base, there was a span of 14 bases. The length of the CDR3 is 14 residues. The CDR3 nucleotides read TGTGCCAGCACCCGGAGCGGAAATTCCTACGAGCAGTACTTC. It yields the protein CASTRSGNSYEQYF.

The CDR3, as DNA: TGTGCCAGCAGGTTGGAGGCAGATACGCAGTATTTT. It encodes CASRLEADTQYF. The chain is built from TRBV2 and TRBJ2-3, with TRBD2 as a possible D gene (5 bases). The CDR3 extends over 12 amino acids. Germline-derived CDR1 and CDR2 are SNHLY and FYNNEI. V was cut by 6 bases and J by 4 bases, with 8 bases left in between. Full variable domain (remainder filled in from reference TRBV2 and TRBJ2-3): EPEVTQTPSHQVTQMGQEVILRCVPISNHLYFYWYRQILGQKVEFLVSFYNNEISEKSEIFDDQFSVERPDGSNFTLKIRSTKLEDSAMYFCASRLEADTQYFGPGTRLTVL.

The V and J genes are TRBV5-4 and TRBJ2-1, with 8 nucleotides matching TRBD2. The V segment lost 1 base and the J segment 5 bases; nucleotides outside the gene matches: 5. The CDR3 is 15 residues long. Germline V gives CDR1 SGHNT, CDR2 YYREEE (reference sequence). The CDR3 DNA is TGTGCCAGCAGCTTGTCGGGAGGGTTTAACAATGAGCAGTTCTTC. Its translation: CASSLSGGFNNEQFF.

The chain links TRBV11-3 to TRBJ2-2; D possibly matches TRBD1 or TRBD2 (5 bases each). Germline V CDR1 and CDR2: SGHNT, YENEEA. Trimming removed 3 bases from V and 6 bases from J, with 14 bases in between. The CDR3 is 15 residues long. The DNA of the CDR3 is TGTGCCAGCAGCTTGGATGGGGGAGTCGCCGGGGAGCTGTTTTTT. Protein sequence: CASSLDGGVAGELFF.

This clone was counted a few times. The rearrangement links TRBV6-6 to TRBJ2-3, with 10 bases matching TRBD2. V was clipped by 6 bases and J by 3 bases; unmatched bases: 9. Germline lookup yields CDR1 MNHNY and CDR2 SVGAGI (reference sequence). This CDR3 has 16 amino acids. CDR3 DNA sequence: TGTGCCAGCAGCCATACGGTAGCGGGAGGAACAGATACGCAGTATTTT. Its protein is CASSHTVAGGTDTQYF.

The chain uses TRBV2 and TRBJ2-7; TRBD2 aligns across 7 bases. CDR3 size: 14 residues. The germline gives CDR1 SNHLY, CDR2 FYNNEI. V was pared by 7 bases and J by 2 bases, with 8 bases of the junction left unmatched. The CDR3 DNA sequence: TGTGCCAGCACTCGGGACTACCGGGCCTACGAGCAGTACTTC. Translation: CASTRDYRAYEQYF.

This clone came up a few times. The chain has TRBV2 and TRBJ1-1, with D maybe TRBD1 (5 bases). CDR1 and CDR2 from the germline V gene are SNHLY and FYNNEI. Trimming removed 4 bases from V and 5 bases from J, with 14 bases in between. CDR3 size: 14 residues. This chain's CDR3 is CASSVGGEVTEAFF. DNA of the CDR3: TGTGCCAGCAGTGTGGGGGGAGAGGTTACTGAAGCTTTCTTT.

V and J are TRBV19 and TRBJ2-1, with 11 positions matching TRBD2. The J segment lost 3 bases and the V segment lost 9 bases, leaving 4 bases of the junction unmatched. The CDR3 runs 14 residues. CDR1 is LNHDA and CDR2 is SQIVND in the germline V gene (reference sequence). The CDR3 DNA reads as TGTGCCAGCACAACTAGCGGGGGCTACAATGAGCAGTTCTTC. Amino acids: CASTTSGGYNEQFF.

The CDR3 region is CSGIRLTSSYNEQFF. The CDR3 nucleotides read TGCAGCGGCATAAGACTAACAAGCTCCTACAATGAGCAGTTCTTC. This sequence joins TRBV29-1 and TRBJ2-1, with D maybe TRBD2 (5 bases). Trimming removed 7 bases from V and 0 bases from J, with 16 bases in between. This CDR3 comprises 15 residues. Germline loops: CDR1 SQVTM, CDR2 ANQGSEA.